This T cell receptor beta chain was identified during a study of T cell responses to AZD1222 COVID-19 vaccine. As for the study in general: It was second doses at about 4 or about 12 weeks that were pooled.

This clone was detected once. Data came from immunoSEQ multiplex PCR; TCRdb stores just in-frame clones and leaves some out. This repertoire shows approximately 150,000 clones, around 90% found once; its top ten account for about 3%. Trimming shortened V by 3 bases and J by 8 bases, and 11 bases separated the two germline ends. CDR1 and CDR2 (germline): LNHDA, SQIVND (reference sequence). The CDR3 covers 13 residues. This TCR was sampled from an adult in good health. This specimen consisted of peripheral blood, obtained on day 0 of AZD1222 vaccination. This sequence joins TRBV19 and TRBJ2-1; D not resolved. The CDR3 bases are TGTGCCAGTAGTATCCCCCCATCGGATGAGCAGTTCTTC. It codes for CASSIPPSDEQFF.